This T cell receptor (beta chain) appears in the sequencing data of a study of blood T cells in healthy people across ages. The CDR3 has 13 residues. Germline CDR1 and CDR2: MNHEY and SMNVEV (reference sequence). V lost 6 bases to trimming and J lost 4 bases; unmatched junction nucleotides: 5. A second roughly 6 to 11 cycle PCR used barcoded and J-beta primers. TCRdb called the 5' RACE reads again in MiXCR, with one record for every CDR3 protein. The repertoire consists of some 900,000 distinct CDR3 sequences, with roughly 48% occurring once and the leading ten covering 13%. Sequences were obtained from blood. The origin of this receptor is a man between 25 and 39 years old in good health. V and J are TRBV27 and TRBJ1-2, with TRBD1 matching over 7 bases. CDR3 nucleotide sequence: TGTGCCAGCAGCCCTACAGGGGTCTATGGCTACACCTTC. This translates into CASSPTGVYGYTF.